These 24 T cell receptor beta chains share one sample of origin, sequenced in a study of T-cell memory formation after mild COVID-19. TCRdb recomputed calls from the 5' RACE reads with MiXCR, one row per CDR3 protein. Altogether about 250,000 distinct CDR3 sequences are present, 15% being singletons, with the ten largest covering 2.1%. What was sequenced was PBMCs or a T cell subset sorted from them (not recorded which). Every receptor here comes from an adult woman who had mild COVID-19 (a few samples of this study predate the infection). Cell type and time point are not known.

The CDR3 here is CASSLEYTGYGYTF. For the CDR3, the DNA is TGTGCCAGCAGCTTAGAGTACACGGGGTATGGCTACACCTTC. The V and J genes are TRBV11-2 and TRBJ1-2; D is ambiguous. Germline-derived CDR1 and CDR2 are SGHAT and FQNNGV. Trimming left V 0 bases short and J 5 bases short, with 10 bases between. This CDR3 comprises 14 residues.

This clonotype has just one count. This rearrangement joins TRBV3-1 to TRBJ2-2; D not resolved. This CDR3 has 13 residues. Germline CDR1 is LGHDT and CDR2 is YNNKEL (reference sequence). V lost 2 bases to trimming and J lost 7 bases, with 8 bases between them. In nucleotides, the CDR3 is TGTGCCAGCAGCCAAAGTTTGGGCGGGGAGCTGTTTTTT. Translation: CASSQSLGGELFF.

CDR3 sequence (DNA): TGTGCCAGCAGCTTACGGGGGCGGCAGGGCACAGATACGCAGTATTTT. Translating gives CASSLRGRQGTDTQYF. The chain recombines TRBV7-2 with TRBJ2-3; perhaps D is TRBD1 or TRBD2 (6 bases each). This CDR3 comprises 16 residues. Per the germline V gene, CDR1 is SGHTA and CDR2 is FQGNSA. Trimming removed 2 bases from V and 1 base from J, with 13 bases in between.

This clonotype was recorded a few times. This chain connects TRBV20-1 to TRBJ1-1; D unresolved. Germline CDR1 reads DFQATT; CDR2 reads SNEGSKA (reference sequence). The CDR3 runs to 12 residues. V was pared by 0 bases and J by 6 bases, with 8 bases between. CDR3 sequence (DNA): TGCAGTGCTAGAGATCTGGGCGCTGAAGCTTTCTTT. Translation gives CSARDLGAEAFF.

This clonotype was counted ten times or more. J is TRBJ2-3 and V is TRBV12-3 or TRBV12-4, with D perhaps assigned TRBD1 or TRBD2 (5 bases each). This CDR3 region has 13 residues. Trimming stripped 3 bases from V and 3 bases from J, with 7 bases between. CDR3 loop: CASSFGATDTQYF. In DNA form, the CDR3 reads TGTGCCAGCAGTTTCGGGGCGACAGATACGCAGTATTTT.

This clonotype was seen a few times. The chain recombines TRBV20-1 with TRBJ1-4; D is ambiguous. Trimming removed 6 bases from V and 11 bases from J, with 7 bases in between. CDR1 and CDR2 from the germline V gene are DFQATT and SNEGSKA (reference sequence). CDR3 size: 9 residues. In DNA form, the CDR3 reads TGCAGTGCGCCCGGGAAACTGTTTTTT. Amino acids: CSAPGKLFF.

The chain recombines TRBV12-3 or TRBV12-4 with TRBJ1-2; D is unclear. Trimming left V 10 bases short and J 7 bases short, with 22 bases between. This CDR3 is built from 14 residues. In DNA form, the CDR3 reads TGTGCCACCACGTTTAGGGTAGGGCGTCGTGGCTACACCTTC. Its protein is CATTFRVGRRGYTF.

J is TRBJ2-3 and V is TRBV12-3 or TRBV12-4; D perhaps matches TRBD2 (6 bases). Trimming left V 7 bases short and J 1 base short, with 15 bases between. The CDR3 sequence is 15 residues long. CDR3: CASTSLASGTDTQYF. CDR3 nucleotides: TGTGCCAGCACCTCCTTGGCTAGCGGCACAGATACGCAGTATTTT.

The gene calls are TRBV5-1 and TRBJ2-1, with D perhaps matching TRBD2 (6 bases). Trimming took off 0 bases at V and 4 bases at J, with 14 bases between the two ends. The CDR3 spans 16 residues. Germline V CDR1 and CDR2: SGHRS, YFSETQ. In nucleotides, the CDR3 is TGCGCCAGCAGCTTGGGCGGGACGGATCCATACAATGAGCAGTTCTTC. Translation gives CASSLGGTDPYNEQFF.

V is TRBV15 and J is TRBJ2-5, with a tentative D call TRBD1 (5 bases). Trimming took off 5 bases at V and 7 bases at J, with 8 bases between the two ends. Germline CDR1 reads LNHNV; CDR2 reads YYDKDF (reference sequence). The CDR3 spans 11 residues. CDR3 amino acids: CATSFQGTQYF. CDR3 bases: TGTGCCACCAGCTTTCAGGGGACCCAGTACTTC. Together with reference TRBV15 and TRBJ2-5, the CDR3 gives the full variable domain: DAMVIQNPRYQVTQFGKPVTLSCSQTLNHNVMYWYQQKSSQAPKLLFHYYDKDFNNEADTPDNFQSRRPNTSFCFLDIRSPGLGDTAMYLCATSFQGTQYFGPGTRLLVL.

This clonotype was picked up many times. V is TRBV7-3 and J is TRBJ2-7; 7 bases agree with TRBD2. CDR3 length: 15 amino acids. With V trimmed by 6 bases and J by 6 bases, 14 bases remained unmatched. Germline loops: CDR1 SGHTA, CDR2 FQGTGA. This chain's CDR3 is CASRPGGPGLGEQYF. The CDR3 DNA reads TGTGCCAGCAGGCCGGGGGGACCCGGGCTGGGCGAGCAGTACTTC.

This clonotype showed up many times. The CDR3 DNA sequence: TGTGCCAGCAGCTTAGCGAGTAGCGGTCCACAAGAGACCCAGTACTTC. Amino acid sequence: CASSLASSGPQETQYF. The V gene is TRBV7-2, the J gene TRBJ2-5; weak D call: TRBD2 (6 bases). The CDR3 has 16 residues. The V end lost 0 bases, the J end lost 2 bases, and 13 bases lay between the germline ends. Germline-derived CDR1 and CDR2 are SGHTA and FQGNSA.

The rearrangement uses TRBV7-9 and TRBJ1-2; the D gene is possibly TRBD1 (5 bases). V was pared by 4 bases and J by 4 bases, with 13 bases between. Germline assignment: CDR1 SEHNR and CDR2 FQNEAQ (reference sequence). The CDR3 sequence is 14 residues long. Here the CDR3 DNA reads TGTGCCAGCAGCTCCCTAGACAGCGGCTATGGCTACACCTTC. Translating gives CASSSLDSGYGYTF.

This clonotype came up a few times. This chain uses TRBV6-5 with TRBJ1-3; D not certain. The ends were cut back, 4 bases at V and 2 bases at J, with 12 bases in the middle. In germline, CDR1 is MNHEY, CDR2 SVGAGI. The CDR3 consists of 15 residues. The CDR3 reads CASSSLVVPGNTIYF. CDR3 sequence (DNA): TGTGCCAGCAGTTCGTTGGTTGTGCCTGGAAACACCATATATTTT.

This chain links TRBV7-9 with TRBJ2-1; no firm D call. The CDR3 runs to 14 residues. Trimming removed 1 base at V and 5 bases at J, with 9 bases between. Germline CDR1 SEHNR, CDR2 FQNEAQ (reference sequence). CDR3 nucleotides: TGTGCCAGCAGCTTAGAAGGGCCCCACAATGAGCAGTTCTTC. Protein: CASSLEGPHNEQFF.

This clonotype was detected a few times. The chain links TRBV12-3 or TRBV12-4 to TRBJ1-1, with D possibly matching TRBD1 (6 bases). The CDR3 spans 15 residues. Trimming removed 2 bases at V and 3 bases at J, with 13 bases between. For the CDR3, the DNA is TGTGCCAGCAGTTTAAGGGGGGGTAGGTACACTGAAGCTTTCTTT. It is translated as CASSLRGGRYTEAFF.

This chain joins TRBV4-2 and TRBJ2-1; no clear D. Germline V gene sequence: CDR1 LGHNA, CDR2 YNFKEQ. This CDR3 region has 15 residues. V was pared by 0 bases and J by 8 bases, with 14 bases between. The CDR3 DNA sequence: TGTGCCAGCAGCCAAGATCCCCAAGTTGGATATGAGCAGTTCTTC. It encodes CASSQDPQVGYEQFF.

The genes are TRBV3-1 and TRBJ1-6; 9 bases map to TRBD1. This CDR3 region has 17 residues. Looked up from germline, CDR1 is LGHDT and CDR2 is YNNKEL (reference sequence). V was pared by 3 bases and J by 10 bases, with 13 bases of the junction left unmatched. The CDR3 DNA reads as TGTGCCAGCAGCCAGGGCCCTCCGGGACAGGGCGTATCACCCCTCCACTTT. It yields the protein CASSQGPPGQGVSPLHF.

The V call is TRBV7-6, the J call TRBJ2-7; 11 bases line up with TRBD1. After removal of 5 bases from V and 5 bases from J, the junction contained 8 bases not matched to a gene. Germline lookup yields CDR1 SGHVS and CDR2 FNYEAQ. The CDR3 extends over 15 amino acids. CDR3 sequence: CASSIRGGQGDEQYF. The CDR3 nucleotides are TGTGCCAGCAGCATACGGGGGGGACAGGGGGACGAGCAGTACTTC.

This rearrangement joins TRBV6-5 to TRBJ2-1; perhaps TRBD2 as D (5 bases). V dropped 7 bases and J dropped 10 bases, with 17 bases sitting between them. This CDR3 contains 13 residues. Germline V CDR1 and CDR2: MNHEY, SVGAGI. The CDR3 here is CASKDSSIREQFF. The CDR3 DNA reads as TGTGCCAGCAAGGACTCCTCGATCCGGGAGCAGTTCTTC.

J is TRBJ2-7 and V is TRBV2; 8 bases agree with TRBD2. Per germline, CDR1 SNHLY and CDR2 FYNNEI. Trimming at V came to 10 bases and at J to 1 base, leaving 9 bases not matched to a gene. The length of the CDR3 is 14 residues. Written as DNA, the CDR3 is TGTGCCACTAGCCGGGCTAGCGGGTCCTACGAGCAGTACTTC. Its protein is CATSRASGSYEQYF.

The J gene is TRBJ2-3, the V gene TRBV7-6; TRBD1 agrees at 7 bases. The germline gives CDR1 SGHVS, CDR2 FNYEAQ. This CDR3 contains 17 residues. After removal of 5 bases from V and 5 bases from J, the junction contained 16 bases not matched to a gene. CDR3 coding DNA: TGTGCCAGCAGCCCGCTGACAGGGCATCAAGTTATAGATACGCAGTATTTT. Its protein is CASSPLTGHQVIDTQYF. The full variable domain, with the rest looked up from reference TRBV7-6 and TRBJ2-3, is GAGVSQSPRYKVTKRGQDVALRCDPISGHVSLYWYRQALGQGPEFLTYFNYEAQQDKSGLPNDRFSAERPEGSISTLTIQRTEQRDSAMYRCASSPLTGHQVIDTQYFGPGTRLTVL.

Many counts were recorded for this clonotype. This rearrangement joins TRBV12-3 or TRBV12-4 to TRBJ1-2; D ambiguous. Trimming stripped 6 bases from V and 0 bases from J, with 11 bases between. The CDR3 spans 14 residues. The CDR3 DNA sequence: TGTGCCAGCAGGGGCTGGAGCACTAACTATGGCTACACCTTC. Protein sequence: CASRGWSTNYGYTF.

This clonotype appeared many times. The chain links TRBV18 to TRBJ2-2; 7 bases agree with TRBD1. The ends lost 3 bases at V and 1 base at J; junction bases unmatched: 2. This CDR3 is 15 amino acids long. Looked up from germline, CDR1 is KGHSH and CDR2 is LQKENI. This CDR3 is CASSPQGVNTGELFF. The CDR3 DNA is TGTGCCAGCTCACCTCAGGGGGTGAACACCGGGGAGCTGTTTTTT. The full variable domain, completed using reference TRBV18 and TRBJ2-2, is NAGVMQNPRHLVRRRGQEARLRCSPMKGHSHVYWYRQLPEEGLKFMVYLQKENIIDESGMPKERFSAEFPKEGPSILRIQQVVRGDSAAYFCASSPQGVNTGELFFGEGSRLTVL.